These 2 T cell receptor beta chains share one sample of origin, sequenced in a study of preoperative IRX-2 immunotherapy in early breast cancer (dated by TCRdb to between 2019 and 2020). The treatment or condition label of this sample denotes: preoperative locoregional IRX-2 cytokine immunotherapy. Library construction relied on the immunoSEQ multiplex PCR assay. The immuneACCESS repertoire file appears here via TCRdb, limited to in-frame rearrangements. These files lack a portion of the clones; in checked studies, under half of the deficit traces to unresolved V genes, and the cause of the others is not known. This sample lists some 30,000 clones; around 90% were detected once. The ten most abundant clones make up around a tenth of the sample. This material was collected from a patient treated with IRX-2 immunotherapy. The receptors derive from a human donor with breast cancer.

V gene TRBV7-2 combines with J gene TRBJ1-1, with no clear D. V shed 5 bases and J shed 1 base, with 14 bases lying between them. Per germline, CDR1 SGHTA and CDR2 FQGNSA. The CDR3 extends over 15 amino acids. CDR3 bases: TGTGCCAGCAGCCCCCGGTTGGCCGCGAACACTGAAGCTTTCTTT. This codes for CASSPRLAANTEAFF.

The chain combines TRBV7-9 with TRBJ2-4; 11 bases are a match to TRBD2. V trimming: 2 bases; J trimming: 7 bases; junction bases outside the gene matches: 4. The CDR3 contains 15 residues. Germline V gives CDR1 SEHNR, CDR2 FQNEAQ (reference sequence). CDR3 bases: TGTGCCAGCAGCTTATTAGCGGGGGGGCCGAACATTCAGTACTTC. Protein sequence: CASSLLAGGPNIQYF.